A single sample is the source of the 32 T cell receptor beta chains below, sequenced in a study of cytomegalovirus exposure and HLA in healthy donors. In the PCR, 60 Vbeta and 13 Jbeta primers were used. This table comes from immunoSEQ multiplex PCR, and its TCRdb copy is limited to in-frame clones, with some not included. Among around 220,000 clones listed, about 75% were seen once. Sequencing was done on a sample of PBMCs. The receptors were gathered from a woman aged 30 to 39 in good health and CMV-seronegative.

A single count supports this clone. The chain carries TRBV10-3 and TRBJ2-1; TRBD2 aligns across 12 bases. V lost 0 bases to trimming and J lost 12 bases; unmatched junction nucleotides: 9. The CDR3 runs to 16 residues. CDR1 and CDR2 from the germline V gene are ENHRY and SYGVKD. The CDR3 nucleotides are TGTGCCATCAGTGAGTCGCCTAGCGGGAGGGCCGTCGGGCAGTTCTTC. This gives the protein CAISESPSGRAVGQFF.

This clone came up a few times. The chain carries TRBV6-5 and TRBJ2-6, with D maybe TRBD2 (5 bases). Germline V gene lookup returns CDR1 MNHEY and CDR2 SVGAGI. The CDR3 has 15 amino acids. V was pared by 4 bases and J by 0 bases, with 7 bases between. This CDR3 is CASSSRGSGANVLTF. CDR3 coding DNA: TGTGCCAGCAGTTCCCGGGGCTCTGGGGCCAACGTCCTGACTTTC.

This clone was recorded only once. The chain employs TRBV5-1 and TRBJ2-5; TRBD1 matches at 8 bases. Looked up from germline, CDR1 is SGHRS and CDR2 is YFSETQ. CDR3 length: 15 amino acids. V lost 4 bases and J lost 5; bases outside the gene matches: 10. The CDR3 region is CASSPLAGGLETQYF. CDR3 coding DNA: TGCGCCAGCAGCCCGTTGGCAGGGGGCTTGGAGACCCAGTACTTC.

The chain joins TRBV5-8 to TRBJ2-1, with TRBD2 matching over 12 bases. V was pared by 2 bases and J by 9 bases, with 12 bases of the junction left unmatched. Looked up from germline, CDR1 is SGHTS and CDR2 is YDEGEE. This CDR3 region has 17 residues. The CDR3 DNA is TGTGCCAGCAGCTTTCAGACTAGCGGGAGAATGATCAGTGAGCAGTTCTTC. It translates to CASSFQTSGRMISEQFF.

This rearrangement joins TRBV4-1 to TRBJ2-7, with 10 positions matching TRBD1. The CDR3 runs 15 residues. The V and J ends lost 1 base and 4 bases, in that order; junction bases with no gene match: 4. Germline V gene sequence: CDR1 MGHRA, CDR2 YSYEKL. The chain's CDR3 is CASSQGGQGTYEQYF. CDR3 DNA: TGCGCCAGCAGCCAAGGGGGACAGGGGACGTACGAGCAGTACTTC.

This clone was seen a single time. This chain joins TRBV6-5 and TRBJ1-2, with D unresolved. The V gene lost 2 bases and the J gene lost 0 bases, with 7 bases spanning the gap. Germline V lookup: CDR1 MNHEY, CDR2 SVGAGI. The CDR3 has 14 residues. CDR3 region: CASSYAQANYGYTF. DNA of the CDR3: TGTGCCAGCAGTTACGCACAAGCTAACTATGGCTACACCTTC.

The chain has TRBV6-1 and TRBJ2-1, with D perhaps TRBD2 (6 bases). Per the germline V gene, CDR1 is MNHNS and CDR2 is SASEGT. V was shortened by 10 bases and J by 5 bases, with 12 bases between the two germline ends. The CDR3 contains 12 residues. In DNA, the CDR3 is TGTGCCACGAAGCGGGTCGACAATGAGCAGTTCTTC. Translated, it gives CATKRVDNEQFF.

The chain carries TRBV7-9 and TRBJ2-5, with D possibly being TRBD1 (5 bases). Per the germline V gene, CDR1 is SEHNR and CDR2 is FQNEAQ (reference sequence). CDR3 length: 13 amino acids. Trimming cost V 5 bases and J 3 bases, with 10 bases left between them. The CDR3 loop is CASSPTGEETQYF. The DNA of the CDR3 is TGTGCCAGCAGCCCTACAGGCGAAGAGACCCAGTACTTC.

This clone was picked up a small number of times. V and J are TRBV7-2 and TRBJ1-2; D perhaps matches TRBD1 (5 bases). The germline V gene encodes CDR1 SGHTA and CDR2 FQGNSA. Trimming removed 5 bases from V and 5 bases from J, with 9 bases in between. The CDR3 sequence is 12 residues long. CDR3 loop: CASSQGLYGYTF. DNA of the CDR3: TGTGCCAGCAGCCAGGGACTGTATGGCTACACCTTC.

In nucleotides, the CDR3 is TGCGCCAGCAGCCGGGTCCCGGGGAACGAGCAGTACTTC. It translates to CASSRVPGNEQYF. The genes are TRBV4-1 and TRBJ2-7, with D possibly being TRBD2 (5 bases). Trimming pared 4 bases from V and 5 bases from J, leaving 12 bases between. This CDR3 region has 13 residues. Per the germline V gene, CDR1 is MGHRA and CDR2 is YSYEKL.

J is TRBJ2-2 and V is TRBV2; tentative D call: TRBD2 (6 bases). The V end lost 1 base, the J end lost 0 bases, and 12 bases lay between the germline ends. The CDR3 totals 17 residues. Looked up from germline, CDR1 is SNHLY and CDR2 is FYNNEI. This chain's CDR3 is CASSEVGIAANTGELFF. The CDR3 DNA reads TGTGCCAGCAGTGAAGTAGGGATAGCGGCGAACACCGGGGAGCTGTTTTTT.

The rearrangement uses TRBV7-8 and TRBJ2-3; the D is unclear. CDR3 length: 17 amino acids. The V gene's germline CDR1 is SGHVS and CDR2 FQNEAQ. The V end was cut by 2 bases, the J end by 0 bases, with 15 bases between. The CDR3 coding sequence is TGTGCCAGCAGCTTATGGTTACTCCAGACTAGCACAGATACGCAGTATTTT. This sequence encodes CASSLWLLQTSTDTQYF. The full variable domain, completed using reference TRBV7-8 and TRBJ2-3, is GAGVSQSPRYKVAKRGQDVALRCDPISGHVSLFWYQQALGQGPEFLTYFQNEAQLDKSGLPSDRFFAERPEGSVSTLKIQRTQQEDSAVYLCASSLWLLQTSTDTQYFGPGTRLTVL.

The DNA for the CDR3 is TGTGCCAGTAGTATTCATGTCGCTAACGGAAACACCATATATTTT. Translated, it gives CASSIHVANGNTIYF. The chain employs TRBV19 and TRBJ1-3; no definite D call. Per the germline V gene, CDR1 is LNHDA and CDR2 is SQIVND (reference sequence). The CDR3 has 15 amino acids. The V end lost 3 bases, the J end lost 4 bases, and 13 bases lay between the germline ends.

The chain employs TRBV15 and TRBJ2-7; D is perhaps TRBD1 (6 bases). Germline V gives CDR1 LNHNV, CDR2 YYDKDF (reference sequence). V shed 1 base and J shed 2 bases, with 9 bases lying between them. This CDR3 is 14 amino acids long. This CDR3 reads CATSRVRGAYEQYF. For the CDR3, the DNA is TGTGCCACCAGCAGAGTCAGGGGTGCCTACGAGCAGTACTTC.

V is TRBV6-6 and J is TRBJ2-2, with D possibly being TRBD2 (6 bases). The CDR3 spans 16 residues. Trimming left V 2 bases short and J 2 bases short, with 12 bases between. Per germline, CDR1 MNHNY and CDR2 SVGAGI (reference sequence). The DNA for the CDR3 is TGTGCCAGCAGTTACGTACCGGGAGATAACACCGGGGAGCTGTTTTTT. It translates to CASSYVPGDNTGELFF.

The V gene is TRBV5-5, the J gene TRBJ2-1, with TRBD2 matching over 12 bases. The germline gives CDR1 SGHKS, CDR2 YYEKEE (reference sequence). This CDR3 has 17 residues. The V and J ends lost 2 bases and 3 bases, in that order; junction bases with no gene match: 6. CDR3 residues: CASSFPTSGGLYNEQFF. The CDR3 bases are TGTGCCAGCAGCTTCCCGACTAGCGGGGGCCTCTACAATGAGCAGTTCTTC.

This rearrangement joins TRBV18 to TRBJ1-3, with 9 nucleotides matching TRBD1. The V segment lost 3 bases and the J segment 8 bases; nucleotides outside the gene matches: 8. Per the germline V gene, CDR1 is KGHSH and CDR2 is LQKENI. This CDR3 has 15 amino acids. The CDR3 DNA reads TGTGCCAGCTCACCCACGTCCCGGGACAGGGACACCATATATTTT. It translates to CASSPTSRDRDTIYF.

This clone was seen a handful of times. The rearrangement joins TRBV9 to TRBJ1-3; possible D gene TRBD1, 5 bases. V was shortened by 1 base and J by 5 bases, with 13 bases between the two germline ends. The germline V gene has CDR1 SGDLS and CDR2 YYNGEE. The CDR3 is made up of 15 amino acids. In DNA, the CDR3 is TGTGCCAGCAGCGTATCTAGGGGTGGGAGAAACACCATATATTTT. Translating gives CASSVSRGGRNTIYF.

This chain joins TRBV2 and TRBJ2-7; D not certain. Germline CDR1 reads SNHLY; CDR2 reads FYNNEI. This CDR3 has 13 residues. The V end lost 8 bases, the J end lost 0 bases, and 11 bases lay between the germline ends. CDR3 sequence reads: CASVGGSSYEQYF. The CDR3 DNA reads as TGTGCCAGCGTCGGCGGTAGCTCCTACGAGCAGTACTTC.

The chain links TRBV19 to TRBJ2-2; TRBD1 matches 8 bases. This CDR3 is 16 amino acids long. Losses at the gene ends were 4 bases for V and 1 base for J; bases not matched to a gene: 5. Germline V gene lookup returns CDR1 LNHDA and CDR2 SQIVND (reference sequence). CDR3 loop: CASSKRTGQNTGELFF. CDR3 nucleotide sequence: TGTGCCAGTAGTAAACGGACAGGGCAGAACACCGGGGAGCTGTTTTTT.

This sequence joins TRBV19 and TRBJ2-7; TRBD2 is a possible D gene (6 bases). The germline V gene encodes CDR1 LNHDA and CDR2 SQIVND (reference sequence). The CDR3 is 17 amino acids. The V end lost 7 bases, the J end lost 2 bases, and 24 bases lay between the germline ends. The CDR3 is CASTLSLRDSSPYEQYF. The CDR3 nucleotides read TGTGCCAGTACCTTATCGCTCCGGGACTCGTCCCCCTACGAGCAGTACTTC.

V is TRBV19 and J is TRBJ1-1; 10 positions agree with TRBD1. V dropped 6 bases and J dropped 4; count of bases not matched to a gene: 11. CDR1 is LNHDA and CDR2 is SQIVND in the germline V gene (reference sequence). The CDR3 has 16 residues. In DNA, the CDR3 is TGTGCCAGTAGATATAAGAATGGACAGGGGGTCACTGAAGCTTTCTTT. Protein product: CASRYKNGQGVTEAFF.

This CDR3 is CASGRDVQETQYF. The CDR3 bases are TGCGCCAGCGGCAGGGATGTCCAAGAGACCCAGTACTTC. The chain joins TRBV5-1 to TRBJ2-5; D possibly corresponds to TRBD1 (5 bases). The CDR3 totals 13 residues. Trimming removed 7 bases from V and 1 base from J, with 11 bases in between. The germline gives CDR1 SGHRS, CDR2 YFSETQ.

Points on this clone: At one end the junction does not follow the germline gene, possibly because of a read error. This rearrangement joins TRBV5-6 to TRBJ1-2, with D tentatively TRBD1 (5 bases). The CDR3 extends over 15 amino acids. Germline V lookup: CDR1 SGHDT, CDR2 YYEEEE. DNA for the CDR3: TGTGCCAGCAGCTCTAGGGGCCTCCAGCACTATGACTACACCTTC. This sequence encodes CASSSRGLQHYDYTF.

This chain connects TRBV6-5 to TRBJ1-1; 8 nucleotides agree with TRBD1. V lost 6 bases and J lost 0; bases outside the gene matches: 6. The CDR3 length is 15 residues. Germline CDR1 reads MNHEY; CDR2 reads SVGAGI. The CDR3 DNA follows: TGTGCCAGCAGCGTGGACAGGGCCATGAACACTGAAGCTTTCTTT. Residues: CASSVDRAMNTEAFF.

The rearrangement links TRBV19 to TRBJ2-2; D is perhaps TRBD1 (5 bases). Trimming left V 3 bases short and J 2 bases short, with 7 bases between. The CDR3 totals 14 residues. Germline CDR1 and CDR2: LNHDA and SQIVND (reference sequence). CDR3 DNA: TGTGCCAGTAGTATCAGGGCAAACACCGGGGAGCTGTTTTTT. As protein: CASSIRANTGELFF.

This sequence joins TRBV30 and TRBJ1-1; 9 positions match TRBD1. With 5 bases clipped from V and 1 base from J, the junction kept 2 bases outside the gene matches. This CDR3 has 13 residues. Germline V gene data show CDR1 as GTSNPN and CDR2 as SVGIG (reference sequence). The CDR3 loop is CAWGGQGNTEAFF. DNA of the CDR3: TGTGCCTGGGGGGGACAGGGGAACACTGAAGCTTTCTTT. The full variable domain, rest sourced from reference TRBV30 and TRBJ1-1, is SQTIHQWPATLVQPVGSPLSLECTVEGTSNPNLYWYRQAAGRGLQLLFYSVGIGQISSEVPQNLSASRPQDRQFILSSKKLLLSDSGFYLCAWGGQGNTEAFFGQGTRLTVV.

The rearrangement uses TRBV19 and TRBJ2-1, with a tentative D call TRBD2 (5 bases). The length of the CDR3 is 14 residues. Germline assignment: CDR1 LNHDA and CDR2 SQIVND (reference sequence). Trimming left V 8 bases short and J 2 bases short, with 13 bases between. The CDR3 sequence is CASGSPGTYNEQFF. Here the CDR3 DNA reads TGTGCCAGTGGATCGCCCGGGACCTACAATGAGCAGTTCTTC.

This chain uses TRBV9 with TRBJ1-2, with 9 bases fitting TRBD1. CDR1 is SGDLS, CDR2 YYNGEE, per germline. The CDR3 has 15 residues. The V segment lost 0 bases and the J segment 7 bases; nucleotides outside the gene matches: 7. For the CDR3, the DNA is TGTGCCAGCAGCGTAGGGGGACAGGGTACTAGTGGCTACACCTTC. It yields the protein CASSVGGQGTSGYTF.

The chain has TRBV21-1 and TRBJ2-7; TRBD2, the D gene given by the table, was not confirmed from the DNA. TRBV21-1 is classified as a pseudogene. The CDR3 spans 16 residues. The CDR3: CASSKGREGDNYEQYF. The CDR3 DNA is TGTGCCAGCAGCAAAGGGCGGGAGGGGGATAACTACGAGCAGTACTTC.

This chain links TRBV6-1 with TRBJ2-1; 7 bases agree with TRBD2. This CDR3 comprises 15 residues. Germline CDR1 and CDR2: MNHNS and SASEGT. Unmatched junction bases numbered 12, after V lost 6 bases and J lost 7 bases. This chain's CDR3 is CASRSEAGAWNEQFF. The DNA for the CDR3 is TGTGCCAGCAGGTCCGAGGCGGGAGCTTGGAATGAGCAGTTCTTC.

The V gene is TRBV7-9, the J gene TRBJ1-2, with D uncertain. The CDR3 length is 10 residues. V was pared by 8 bases and J by 4 bases, with 5 bases between. CDR1 is SEHNR and CDR2 is FQNEAQ in the germline V gene (reference sequence). The DNA of the CDR3 is TGTGCCAGCGGGAGCTATGGCTACACCTTC. Its protein product is CASGSYGYTF.